The T cell receptor beta chain under discussion was sequenced for a study of T cell responses to AZD1222 COVID-19 vaccine. This table comes from immunoSEQ multiplex PCR, and its TCRdb copy is limited to in-frame clones, with some not included. The sample has 100,000 or so clones; about 92% are singletons. This clone was observed once. Its antigen is currently unknown. Trimming left V 3 bases short and J 4 bases short, with 10 bases between. Germline CDR1 reads LNHDA; CDR2 reads SQIVND (reference sequence). The CDR3 runs 15 residues. Whole-study results and caveats: Reports indicate that nearly half of spike-specific TCRs are directed at unmutated variant regions.

The TCR originated in an adult in good health. J is TRBJ1-6 and V is TRBV19; no reliable D call. This specimen was peripheral blood, taken on day 0 of AZD1222 vaccination. The CDR3 bases are TGTGCCAGTAGTATTACGGCCGGTTATAATTCACCCCTCCACTTT. Its translation is CASSITAGYNSPLHF.